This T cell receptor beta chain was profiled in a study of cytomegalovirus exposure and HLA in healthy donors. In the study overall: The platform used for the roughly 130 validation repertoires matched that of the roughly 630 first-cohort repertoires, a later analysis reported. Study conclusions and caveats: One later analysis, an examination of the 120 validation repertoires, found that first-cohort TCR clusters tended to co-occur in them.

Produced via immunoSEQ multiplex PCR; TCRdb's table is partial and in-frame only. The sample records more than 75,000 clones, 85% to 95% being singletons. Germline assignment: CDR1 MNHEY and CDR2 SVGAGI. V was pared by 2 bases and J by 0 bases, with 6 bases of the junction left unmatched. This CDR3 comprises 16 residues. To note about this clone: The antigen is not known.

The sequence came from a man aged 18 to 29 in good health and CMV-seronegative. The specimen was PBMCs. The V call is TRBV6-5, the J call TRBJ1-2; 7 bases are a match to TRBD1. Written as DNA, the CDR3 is TGTGCCAGCAGTTACCTATGGACAGGTTCTAACTATGGCTACACCTTC. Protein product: CASSYLWTGSNYGYTF.